Each of the 24 T cell receptor beta chains below was sequenced from the same sample in a study of CD8+ T cells in alopecia areata (dated by TCRdb to the late 2010s). Libraries were prepared through the immunoSEQ multiplex PCR assay. To provide template for TCR sequencing, every sample had RNA extracted and reverse transcribed into cDNA. The table was pulled from immuneACCESS by TCRdb, which kept in-frame rearrangements only. Such tables lose some clones; where checked, under half of the loss comes from unresolved V genes, and the rest has no known cause. The sample yields about 140,000 clones; around 62% were counted once. The ten most abundant clones make up approximately 34% of the sample. Sequences were obtained from CD8+ T cells sorted from blood. These receptors were taken from a human donor in good health.

The genes are TRBV27 and TRBJ2-2; 7 nucleotides match TRBD2. With V trimmed by 4 bases and J by 2 bases, 4 bases remained unmatched. Germline CDR1 and CDR2: MNHEY and SMNVEV (reference sequence). This CDR3 spans 15 amino acids. CDR3 region: CASSWRDYNTGELFF. The CDR3 coding sequence is TGTGCCAGCAGTTGGCGGGACTACAACACCGGGGAGCTGTTTTTT.

The genes are TRBV4-1 and TRBJ2-5; 9 bases match TRBD2. Germline V gives CDR1 MGHRA, CDR2 YSYEKL. After removal of 4 bases from V and 5 bases from J, the junction contained 8 bases not matched to a gene. The CDR3 is 15 residues long. The CDR3 region is CASSLFEREVETQYF. The CDR3 region has the DNA TGCGCCAGCAGCCTCTTTGAGCGGGAGGTGGAGACCCAGTACTTC.

The V gene is TRBV14, the J gene TRBJ1-2, with TRBD1 matching 7 bases. CDR1 and CDR2 (germline): SGHDN, FVKESK. V lost 1 base and J lost 0; bases outside the gene matches: 11. The CDR3 contains 18 residues. The CDR3 DNA sequence: TGTGCCAGCAGCCAAGCCAGGGACAGCCTGCTATCTAACTATGGCTACACCTTC. Protein sequence: CASSQARDSLLSNYGYTF.

This chain uses TRBV7-9 with TRBJ1-1; no clear D. Germline V gene data show CDR1 as SEHNR and CDR2 as FQNEAQ (reference sequence). The CDR3 extends over 12 amino acids. V shed 5 bases and J shed 3 bases, with 7 bases lying between them. This CDR3 reads CASSQFYTEAFF. The CDR3 DNA is TGTGCCAGCAGCCAATTTTACACTGAAGCTTTCTTT.

This clone appeared a single time. This chain joins TRBV5-4 and TRBJ2-6; unclear D gene. This CDR3 has 16 amino acids. Per germline, CDR1 SGHNT and CDR2 YYREEE (reference sequence). The V and J ends lost 2 bases and 0 bases respectively, with 9 bases between them. CDR3 bases: TGTGCCAGCAGCTTCCGAATTCTCTCTGGGGCCAACGTCCTGACTTTC. This gives the protein CASSFRILSGANVLTF. The full variable domain, in which reference TRBV5-4 and TRBJ2-6 provide the parts outside the CDR3, is ETGVTQSPTHLIKTRGQQVTLRCSSQSGHNTVSWYQQALGQGPQFIFQYYREEENGRGNFPPRFSGLQFPNYSSELNVNALELDDSALYLCASSFRILSGANVLTFGAGSRLTVL.

The chain has TRBV28 and TRBJ2-6; D is unclear. CDR3 length equals 15 residues. Trimming removed 3 bases from V and 0 bases from J, with 6 bases in between. Germline CDR1 reads MDHEN; CDR2 reads SYDVKM. The CDR3 DNA is TGTGCCAGCAGTTTTCGAGGCTCTGGGGCCAACGTCCTGACTTTC. It codes for CASSFRGSGANVLTF. The full variable domain, its missing parts supplied by reference TRBV28 and TRBJ2-6, is DVKVTQSSRYLVKRTGEKVFLECVQDMDHENMFWYRQDPGLGLRLIYFSYDVKMKEKGDIPEGYSVSREKKERFSLILESASTNQTSMYLCASSFRGSGANVLTFGAGSRLTVL.

In this sample, this clone turned up a few times. The genes are TRBV6-5 and TRBJ2-5, with D maybe TRBD2 (6 bases). There are 12 residues in the CDR3. The ends were cut back, 8 bases at V and 5 bases at J, with 12 bases in the middle. The germline gives CDR1 MNHEY, CDR2 SVGAGI. The CDR3 region has the DNA TGTGCCAGCGGACTAACCCCGGAGACCCAGTACTTC. As protein: CASGLTPETQYF.

The gene calls are TRBV7-9 and TRBJ1-2; the match to TRBD1 covers 10 bases. The CDR3 loop spans 14 amino acids. J lost 4 bases, V lost 5 bases, and 4 bases had no gene match. Germline CDR1 reads SEHNR; CDR2 reads FQNEAQ (reference sequence). In DNA, the CDR3 is TGTGCCAGCAGCAAAGGACAGGGGGTCTATGGCTACACCTTC. This gives the protein CASSKGQGVYGYTF.

V usage is TRBV29-1 and J usage is TRBJ1-2; 7 nucleotides agree with TRBD1. The CDR3 is 18 amino acids. Trimming removed 3 bases from V and 2 bases from J; junction bases left unmatched: 18. Germline V gene sequence: CDR1 SQVTM, CDR2 ANQGSEA. The CDR3 DNA follows: TGCAGCGTTGAGGCGGATGTCCCGACAGGGAGGGGGAACTATGGCTACACCTTC. This codes for CSVEADVPTGRGNYGYTF.

J is TRBJ2-1 and V is TRBV7-9, with a weak D call TRBD2 (5 bases). This CDR3 spans 13 amino acids. Per germline, CDR1 SEHNR and CDR2 FQNEAQ (reference sequence). Trimming took 2 bases from V and 6 from J, leaving 8 bases between them. This CDR3 is CASSLIATNEQFF. The CDR3 nucleotides are TGTGCCAGCAGCTTAATAGCGACCAATGAGCAGTTCTTC.

The rearrangement joins TRBV15 to TRBJ2-7; D possibly corresponds to TRBD2 (5 bases). With 6 bases removed from V and 3 bases from J, the gap between germline ends came to 12 bases. Germline V gene sequence: CDR1 LNHNV, CDR2 YYDKDF (reference sequence). The CDR3 is made up of 13 amino acids. The CDR3 reads CATRGGYGYEQYF. DNA of the CDR3: TGTGCCACCAGGGGCGGGTATGGCTACGAGCAGTACTTC.

This clone was seen more than once but under ten times. The V call is TRBV5-6, the J call TRBJ2-2; no definite D call. Trimming took off 4 bases at V and 7 bases at J, with 11 bases between the two ends. The CDR3 covers 13 residues. Per germline, CDR1 SGHDT and CDR2 YYEEEE. The CDR3 loop reads CASSVGVIGELFF. For the CDR3, the DNA is TGTGCCAGCAGCGTTGGAGTTATCGGGGAGCTGTTTTTT.

In its sample, this clone was seen once. The V and J genes are TRBV9 and TRBJ2-1; 8 nucleotides agree with TRBD2. V was clipped by 2 bases and J by 6 bases; unmatched bases: 7. Germline-derived CDR1 and CDR2 are SGDLS and YYNGEE. CDR3 length: 15 residues. This CDR3 reads CASSVSAGAGNEQFF. The CDR3 DNA reads as TGTGCCAGCAGCGTGTCAGCGGGAGCGGGCAATGAGCAGTTCTTC. The entire variable domain, with the rest obtained from reference TRBV9 and TRBJ2-1, is as follows: DSGVTQTPKHLITATGQRVTLRCSPRSGDLSVYWYQQSLDQGLQFLIQYYNGEERAKGNILERFSAQQFPDLHSELNLSSLELGDSALYFCASSVSAGAGNEQFFGPGTRLTVL.

Concerning this clone: At the DNA level, this CDR3 is encoded by other sequences in the same sample as well. This sequence joins TRBV2 and TRBJ2-1; D unresolved. Trimming removed 3 bases from V and 10 bases from J, with 4 bases in between. Germline CDR1 is SNHLY and CDR2 is FYNNEI. The CDR3 runs 10 residues. The CDR3 protein is CASSEGEQFF. CDR3 sequence (DNA): TGTGCCAGCAGTGAGGGGGAGCAGTTCTTC.

This chain uses TRBV27 with TRBJ2-5; D may be TRBD2 (5 bases). The CDR3 runs to 14 residues. The V end lost 1 base, the J end lost 5 bases, and 11 bases lay between the germline ends. Germline V CDR1 and CDR2: MNHEY, SMNVEV (reference sequence). The CDR3 nucleotides read TGTGCCAGCAGTTTATTGGCAGCGGCGGAGACCCAGTACTTC. Amino acids: CASSLLAAAETQYF.

The J gene is TRBJ2-7, the V gene TRBV5-1; 10 positions match TRBD1. Germline V lookup: CDR1 SGHRS, CDR2 YFSETQ. This CDR3 region has 15 residues. With V trimmed by 0 bases and J by 4 bases, 4 bases remained unmatched. CDR3 sequence (DNA): TGCGCCAGCAGCTTGGGAGGACAGGGGGTTTACGAGCAGTACTTC. This gives the protein CASSLGGQGVYEQYF.

The sample holds many counts of this clone. CDR3 bases: TGTGCCAGCAGTGAACTGACGGCCTCCTCTGAAGCTTTCTTT. Its protein is CASSELTASSEAFF. The chain couples TRBV27 to TRBJ1-1; D remains ambiguous. The V end was cut by 5 bases, the J end by 6 bases, with 16 bases between. Germline CDR1 reads MNHEY; CDR2 reads SMNVEV (reference sequence). The CDR3 has 14 residues.

This clone was counted between two and nine times. The CDR3 nucleotides read TGTGCCATCAGTGAAGCCTACGAGCAGTACTTC. It encodes CAISEAYEQYF. The chain couples TRBV10-3 to TRBJ2-7; D uncertain. Germline values: CDR1 ENHRY, CDR2 SYGVKD. The V end lost 3 bases, the J end lost 2 bases, and 2 bases lay between the germline ends. This CDR3 is 11 amino acids long.

The V call is TRBV7-2, the J call TRBJ2-7; D is uncertain. CDR1 and CDR2 from the germline V gene are SGHTA and FQGNSA. V shed 7 bases and J shed 4 bases, with 20 bases lying between them. The CDR3 runs to 15 residues. CDR3 nucleotide sequence: TGTGCCAGCAACCCTGGCCTCGGCAGAGAGTACGAGCAGTACTTC. It encodes CASNPGLGREYEQYF.

This clone was picked up a small number of times. CDR3 sequence reads: CASSQGPYEQYF. In nucleotides, the CDR3 is TGTGCCAGCAGCCAAGGGCCCTACGAGCAGTACTTC. The chain combines TRBV4-2 with TRBJ2-7; D is undetermined. This CDR3 is built from 12 residues. V lost 1 base and J lost 2, with 3 bases in between. Germline assignment: CDR1 LGHNA and CDR2 YNFKEQ.

The chain has TRBV27 and TRBJ2-5; D perhaps matches TRBD1 (5 bases). This CDR3 has 15 amino acids. Germline-derived CDR1 and CDR2 are MNHEY and SMNVEV (reference sequence). The V end was cut by 6 bases, the J end by 2 bases, with 16 bases between. CDR3 in amino acids: CASRYRGTIQETQYF. The CDR3 DNA sequence: TGTGCCAGCAGATATAGGGGTACCATACAAGAGACCCAGTACTTC.

The chain joins TRBV19 to TRBJ1-1, with D possibly matching TRBD1 (6 bases). V shed 6 bases and J shed 3 bases, with 14 bases lying between them. The CDR3 consists of 14 residues. The germline V gene has CDR1 LNHDA and CDR2 SQIVND (reference sequence). The CDR3 loop reads CASSVIPGDTEAFF. The CDR3 DNA is TGTGCCAGTAGCGTCATCCCAGGGGACACTGAAGCTTTCTTT.

The chain is built from TRBV9 and TRBJ2-1; D may correspond to TRBD1 or TRBD2 (6 bases each). Trimming took 3 bases from V and 6 from J, leaving 13 bases between them. The V gene's germline CDR1 is SGDLS and CDR2 YYNGEE. The CDR3 is made up of 14 amino acids. The CDR3 region has the DNA TGTGCCAGCAGCGGCTCACAGGGAGGCAATGAGCAGTTCTTC. It is translated as CASSGSQGGNEQFF.

This clone appeared once. The chain employs TRBV6-5 and TRBJ2-2; D is uncertain. The CDR3 spans 12 residues. CDR1 and CDR2 from the germline V gene are MNHEY and SVGAGI. Trimming removed 5 bases from V and 6 bases from J, with 7 bases in between. The DNA for the CDR3 is TGTGCCAGCAGTCCCCAGTCCGGGGAGCTGTTTTTT. Translation: CASSPQSGELFF.